This is a list of T cell receptor beta chains from one sample in a study of blood T cell repertoires in COVID-19. Libraries were prepared by immunoSEQ multiplex PCR; TCRdb keeps only in-frame clonotypes and omits some of them. The sample lists tens of thousands of clones, 90% occurring once. Sequenced input: peripheral blood. The origin of the receptors is a man in his forties or fifties with acute or convalescent COVID-19. CDR3s include the opening cysteine and the closing phenylalanine or tryptophan. The D gene is left open where the match is weak. Size tells how often a clone was seen (once, few, many) or the class of an expanded clone, and some rows leave it out.

size	V	J	D	DNA	CDR3
once	TRBV19	TRBJ1-1	TRBD1	TGTGCCAGTAGCCCCAGGGACAGCACTGAAGCTTTCTTT	CASSPRDSTEAFF
.	TRBV28	TRBJ2-5	TRBD1	TGTGCCAGCACACCGGGGACAGGGGGAGAGACCCAGTACTTC	CASTPGTGGETQYF
once	TRBV5-1	TRBJ2-7	TRBD1	TGCGCCAGCAGCAGGGGACAGGGGGCGTACGAGCAGTACTTC	CASSRGQGAYEQYF
.	TRBV18	TRBJ2-4	TRBD2	TGTGCCAGCTCACCAGGGGGAGGGAACATTCAGTACTTC	CASSPGGGNIQYF
.	TRBV19	TRBJ1-2	.	TGTGCCAGTAGTATCTCGCTATCCAACTATGGCTACACCTTC	CASSISLSNYGYTF
.	TRBV7-9	TRBJ1-1	.	TGTGCCAGCAGCTTAGGGGTAGGGGGCACTGAAGCTTTCTTT	CASSLGVGGTEAFF
.	TRBV23-1	TRBJ2-1	TRBD2	TGCGCCAGCAGTCAAACTACGAGTAGCGGGAGCTCCTACAATGAGCAGTTCTTC	CASSQTTSSGSSYNEQFF
.	TRBV5-1	TRBJ1-2	TRBD1	TGCGCCAGCAGCCTGACGGGACAGGGGGCTTCCGACTATGGCTACACCTTC	CASSLTGQGASDYGYTF
.	TRBV6-6	TRBJ2-5	TRBD1	TGTGCCAGCAACAGGGGGTATCAAGAGACCCAGTACTTC	CASNRGYQETQYF
.	TRBV10-3	TRBJ1-4	.	TGTGCCATCAGTGAGTCACAGTTTTCAACTAATGAAAAACTGTTTTTT	CAISESQFSTNEKLFF
.	TRBV5-1	TRBJ2-7	TRBD2	TGCGCCAGCGCATTAGGACTAGCCAGAGCGGTCGACGAGCAGTACTTC	CASALGLARAVDEQYF
.	TRBV6-2/TRBV6-3	TRBJ2-7	TRBD2	TGTGCCAGCAGCTCGGGACTAGCGGGAGTAGGGCAGTACTTC	CASSSGLAGVGQYF
once	TRBV18	TRBJ2-7	.	TGTGCCAGCTCACCACAGGGAGCTGGTTCCTACGAGCAGTACTTC	CASSPQGAGSYEQYF
once	TRBV6-5	TRBJ1-1	TRBD1	TGTGCCAGCAGGACAGGGAGCACTGAAGCTTTCTTT	CASRTGSTEAFF
.	TRBV27	TRBJ2-5	.	TGTGCCAGCAGTTTATCGTTTCGCGGAGAGACCCAGTACTTC	CASSLSFRGETQYF
.	TRBV24-1	TRBJ1-1	.	TGTGCCACCAGTGACGGGAGGACTGAAGCTTTCTTT	CATSDGRTEAFF
.	TRBV5-1	TRBJ1-4	.	TGCGCCAGCAGCTCTTACCCCCAGGTTTCCCAGGCAACTAATGAAAAACTGTTTTTT	CASSSYPQVSQATNEKLFF
once	TRBV6-5	TRBJ2-1	.	TGTGCCAGCAGCGACAATGAGCAGTTCTTC	CASSDNEQFF
.	TRBV5-1	TRBJ2-7	.	TGCGCCAGCAGCACTGGACAGACCCCCTACGAGCAGTACTTC	CASSTGQTPYEQYF
few	TRBV27	TRBJ2-1	TRBD2	TGTGCCAGCAGTCCTTGGACTAGCGGGAGCTCCTACAATGAGCAGTTCTTC	CASSPWTSGSSYNEQFF
.	TRBV15	TRBJ1-1	.	TGTGCCACCAGCAGTAGACAGCTTCACACTGAAGCTTTCTTT	CATSSRQLHTEAFF
.	TRBV19	TRBJ2-7	.	TGTGCCAGTAGTATCGGAGGGGGGGCCTACGAGCAGTACTTC	CASSIGGGAYEQYF
.	TRBV25-1	TRBJ2-7	.	TGTGCCAGCAGGTCCCGGGACGAGCAGTACTTC	CASRSRDEQYF
.	TRBV6-1	TRBJ2-5	TRBD2	TGTGCCAGCAGGTCGGGAGGGCCCGAGACCCAGTACTTC	CASRSGGPETQYF
.	TRBV24-1	TRBJ1-5	.	TGTGCCACCAGCCCCGGCGGGGGTCAGCCCCAGCATTTT	CATSPGGGQPQHF
.	TRBV6-5	TRBJ2-1	.	TGTGCCAGCAGACCCGACTTGAATGAGCAGTTCTTC	CASRPDLNEQFF